This record looks at one T cell receptor beta chain sequence and its context. Its antigen is unidentified. This CDR3 is 14 amino acids long. Trimming cost V 3 bases and J 3 bases, with 15 bases left between them. In germline, CDR1 is SQVTM, CDR2 ANQGSEA. These data originate in a study of cytomegalovirus exposure and HLA in healthy donors. Study-level points and caveats: CMV serostatus alone was available as immune exposure information. The likely origin of a cluster of highly shared sequence variants was a sequencing artifact.

PCR used 60 Vbeta primers and 13 Jbeta primers. Sequenced by immunoSEQ multiplex PCR; TCRdb stores in-frame clones only, minus some. The repertoire table contains some 110,000 clones. This chain links TRBV29-1 with TRBJ2-7; possibly TRBD2 for D (6 bases). The sequencing sample was made of PBMCs. The sequence derives from a man aged 25 to 40 in good health and CMV-seronegative. CDR3 in amino acids: CSVDGAGQGYEQYF. CDR3 DNA: TGCAGCGTTGATGGTGCGGGGCAAGGCTACGAGCAGTACTTC.